One and the same sample provided the 19 T cell receptor beta chains below, sequenced in a study of control samples from healthy donors and cancer patients. Clones were read by immunoSEQ multiplex PCR, and TCRdb kept only the in-frame ones, dropping some. This table has 150,000 to 190,000 clones, about 94% appearing once. The specimen was blood. The source of these receptors is a man aged 45 to 65 in good health.

The CDR3 is CASSLVRGRAADEQFF. In DNA, the CDR3 is TGTGCCAGCAGCTTAGTTCGCGGGAGGGCCGCGGATGAGCAGTTCTTC. The chain has TRBV7-9 and TRBJ2-1; 9 bases align to TRBD2. V shed 1 base and J 8 bases; nucleotides not matched to a gene: 9. The CDR3 sequence is 16 residues long. CDR1 SEHNR and CDR2 FQNEAQ come from the germline V gene (reference sequence).

The genes are TRBV5-1 and TRBJ1-1; D not certain. Between the trimmed V and J ends, which lost 4 bases and 1 base, there was a span of 8 bases. The germline V gene has CDR1 SGHRS and CDR2 YFSETQ. The CDR3 totals 13 residues. The CDR3 protein is CASSAGSNTEAFF. The DNA of the CDR3 is TGCGCCAGCAGCGCCGGTTCGAACACTGAAGCTTTCTTT.

In its sample, this clone was seen once. The junction departs from germline at one end; a sequencing error may be responsible. This chain joins TRBV6-1 and TRBJ1-1; 7 bases fit TRBD1. The germline CDR1 and CDR2 sequences are MNHNS and SASEGT. This CDR3 has 14 amino acids. The CDR3 sequence is CASREGQANTEAFF. CDR3 bases: TGTGCCAGCAGGGAAGGACAGGCGAACACTGAAGCTTTCTTT.

The V call is TRBV19, the J call TRBJ1-2; unclear D gene. Looked up from germline, CDR1 is LNHDA and CDR2 is SQIVND (reference sequence). The CDR3 is 13 residues long. V was pared by 7 bases and J by 4 bases, with 13 bases between. CDR3 in amino acids: CASTPYDGYGYTF. The CDR3 region has the DNA TGTGCCAGTACCCCTTATGATGGCTATGGCTACACCTTC.

J is TRBJ1-1 and V is TRBV7-9, with D possibly TRBD1 on 5 matching bases. Germline V gives CDR1 SEHNR, CDR2 FQNEAQ (reference sequence). The V and J ends lost 7 bases and 4 bases respectively, with 13 bases between them. This CDR3 comprises 13 residues. CDR3 in amino acids: CASTQGSGTEAFF. CDR3 DNA sequence: TGTGCCAGCACCCAGGGTTCGGGCACTGAAGCTTTCTTT.

The chain combines TRBV5-6 with TRBJ2-2; 9 bases map to TRBD2. CDR3 length equals 18 residues. J was trimmed by 3 bases and V by 3 bases; bases with no gene match: 12. Looked up from germline, CDR1 is SGHDT and CDR2 is YYEEEE. CDR3 nucleotides: TGTGCCAGCAGCTCCCCCTATAGCGGGAGCAGCCACACCGGGGAGCTGTTTTTT. Its translation: CASSSPYSGSSHTGELFF. Combining the CDR3 with reference TRBV5-6 and TRBJ2-2 gives the whole variable domain DAGVTQSPTHLIKTRGQQVTLRCSPKSGHDTVSWYQQALGQGPQFIFQYYEEEERQRGNFPDRFSGHQFPNYSSELNVNALLLGDSALYLCASSSPYSGSSHTGELFFGEGSRLTVL.

The chain employs TRBV3-1 (or the pseudogene TRBV3-2) and TRBJ2-7; 7 positions match TRBD2. V lost 0 bases to trimming and J lost 7 bases; unmatched junction nucleotides: 9. CDR3 length equals 15 residues. Germline values: CDR1 LGHDT, CDR2 YNNKEL (reference sequence). The CDR3 bases are TGTGCCAGCAGCCAAGATTGGGCGGGGGAGAGGGAGCAGTACTTC. As protein: CASSQDWAGEREQYF.

As DNA, the CDR3 is TGCAGTGCTAGTGGGGACAAGATCTATGGCTACACCTTC. Translating gives CSASGDKIYGYTF. The J gene is TRBJ1-2, the V gene TRBV20-1, with D perhaps TRBD1 (6 bases). The CDR3 consists of 13 residues. Trimming shortened V by 3 bases and J by 4 bases, and 12 bases separated the two germline ends. The V gene's germline CDR1 is DFQATT and CDR2 SNEGSKA (reference sequence).

This clone has only one observation. The chain carries TRBV27 and TRBJ2-7, with 7 bases that match TRBD2. Germline V gene data show CDR1 as MNHEY and CDR2 as SMNVEV (reference sequence). The CDR3 length is 13 residues. The ends lost 8 bases at V and 3 bases at J; junction bases unmatched: 7. The CDR3 loop is CASQAGDNYEQYF. In nucleotides, the CDR3 is TGTGCCAGCCAGGCGGGAGACAACTACGAGCAGTACTTC.

A few counts support this clone. This chain links TRBV9 with TRBJ1-6; D gene ambiguous. The germline CDR1 and CDR2 sequences are SGDLS and YYNGEE. V lost 3 bases and J 2 bases, leaving 6 bases between the germline ends. This CDR3 is built from 14 residues. The CDR3 is CASSAGTYNSPLHF. The DNA of the CDR3 is TGTGCCAGCAGCGCCGGGACCTATAATTCACCCCTCCACTTT. Together with reference TRBV9 and TRBJ1-6, the CDR3 gives the full variable domain: DSGVTQTPKHLITATGQRVTLRCSPRSGDLSVYWYQQSLDQGLQFLIQYYNGEERAKGNILERFSAQQFPDLHSELNLSSLELGDSALYFCASSAGTYNSPLHFGNGTRLTVT.

This clone occurred once. The rearrangement links TRBV24-1 to TRBJ2-3, with a tentative D call TRBD2 (5 bases). The V gene lost 0 bases and the J gene lost 5 bases, with 14 bases spanning the gap. The CDR3 has 16 residues. Germline CDR1 KGHDR, CDR2 SFDVKD. The chain's CDR3 is CATSDLRTGTGDTQYF. CDR3 bases: TGTGCCACCAGTGATTTGCGAACGGGAACCGGAGATACGCAGTATTTT.

The rearrangement links TRBV4-1 to TRBJ1-4; TRBD1 matches 8 bases. Germline lookup yields CDR1 MGHRA and CDR2 YSYEKL. The CDR3 is made up of 16 amino acids. Trimming removed 4 bases from V and 4 bases from J; junction bases left unmatched: 8. The CDR3 nucleotides are TGCGCCAGCAGCCCCCAGGGGGCCGGAGGTAATGAAAAACTGTTTTTT. Translation: CASSPQGAGGNEKLFF.

The rearrangement uses TRBV29-1 and TRBJ2-1; 14 bases match TRBD2. CDR3 size: 17 residues. With 6 bases clipped from V and 6 bases from J, the junction kept 13 bases outside the gene matches. The germline CDR1 and CDR2 sequences are SQVTM and ANQGSEA. CDR3 coding DNA: TGCAGCGTCCTTCCCGGGACTAGCGGGAGCCACGTCAATGAGCAGTTCTTC. Translating it yields CSVLPGTSGSHVNEQFF.

The chain has TRBV30 and TRBJ2-5; no clear D. V was cut by 2 bases and J by 4 bases, with 17 bases left in between. Germline V CDR1 and CDR2: GTSNPN, SVGIG (reference sequence). This CDR3 is 15 amino acids long. The CDR3 region has the DNA TGTGCCTGGAGTATATATTATCAAGTGGGAGAGACCCAGTACTTC. Its translation: CAWSIYYQVGETQYF.

This clone was picked up one time. V is TRBV5-1 and J is TRBJ2-1; 9 nucleotides line up with TRBD2. CDR3 length: 17 residues. Per germline, CDR1 SGHRS and CDR2 YFSETQ. With 4 bases clipped from V and 4 bases from J, the junction kept 12 bases outside the gene matches. CDR3 coding DNA: TGCGCCAGCAGCACCAACCCAGGGCGGGGGGGGTACAATGAGCAGTTCTTC. Its protein product is CASSTNPGRGGYNEQFF.

This clone was seen once. The rearrangement links TRBV4-1 to TRBJ1-4; D uncertain. The germline CDR1 and CDR2 sequences are MGHRA and YSYEKL. V dropped 1 base and J dropped 8 bases, with 14 bases sitting between them. The CDR3 has 15 residues. CDR3 bases: TGCGCCAGCAGCCAAGTAGGCAGCAGTTGGGAAAAACTGTTTTTT. It translates to CASSQVGSSWEKLFF.

The V call is TRBV5-1, the J call TRBJ2-2, with TRBD2 identical over 9 bases. Germline CDR1 is SGHRS and CDR2 is YFSETQ. The CDR3 sequence is 15 residues long. Trimming cost V 0 bases and J 5 bases; bases outside gene matches: 2. The CDR3 DNA reads as TGCGCCAGCAGCTTGGAGCTAGCGGGGACCGGGGAGCTGTTTTTT. It specifies CASSLELAGTGELFF.

This clone has only a few counts. The chain joins TRBV7-2 to TRBJ2-7; D is unresolved. Germline CDR1 reads SGHTA; CDR2 reads FQGNSA. The CDR3 extends over 11 amino acids. V dropped 6 bases and J dropped 0 bases, with 3 bases sitting between them. The CDR3 DNA follows: TGTGCCAGCAGTAACTCCTACGAGCAGTACTTC. This codes for CASSNSYEQYF. Variable domain in full (rest from reference TRBV7-2 and TRBJ2-7): GAGVSQSPSNKVTEKGKDVELRCDPISGHTALYWYRQSLGQGLEFLIYFQGNSAPDKSGLPSDRFSAERTGGSVSTLTIQRTQQEDSAVYLCASSNSYEQYFGPGTRLTVT.

The chain joins TRBV23-1 to TRBJ1-5, with TRBD1 as a possible D gene (5 bases). TRBV23-1 is an ORF, with its function uncertain. This CDR3 contains 13 residues. The V end lost 3 bases, the J end lost 8 bases, and 11 bases lay between the germline ends. The CDR3 sequence is CASSHPQGKPQHF. DNA for the CDR3: TGCGCCAGCAGTCATCCCCAGGGCAAGCCCCAGCATTTT.